Each of the 16 T cell receptor beta chains below was sequenced from the same sample in a study of shared clonotypes between healthy human individuals. CD8 cells regarded as naive lacked CD45RO, were positively chosen for CCR7, and omitted terminally differentiated effector memory CD45RA+ cells. Clones were sequenced by immunoSEQ multiplex PCR, and TCRdb holds only the in-frame ones, with some missing. The sample shows roughly 590,000 clones, just under 97% of them seen only once. Sequencing used naive CD8+ T cells sorted from blood. The receptors come from a woman in her twenties or thirties in good health.

Only a few counts were recorded for this clone. The chain combines TRBV29-1 with TRBJ2-5, with D perhaps matching TRBD2 (6 bases). The CDR3 is 12 residues long. Germline loops: CDR1 SQVTM, CDR2 ANQGSEA. The V gene lost 3 bases and the J gene lost 10 bases, with 15 bases spanning the gap. This CDR3 reads CSVDLGGGIQYF. CDR3 nucleotide sequence: TGCAGCGTTGACCTAGGTGGAGGGATCCAGTACTTC.

The chain combines TRBV28 with TRBJ2-5, with 7 bases fitting TRBD2. The J call may be in error: the DNA end matches TRBJ2-7 better. This CDR3 is built from 15 residues. The V gene's germline CDR1 is MDHEN and CDR2 SYDVKM. The CDR3 protein is CASSYQRDYPYEQYF. The CDR3 DNA sequence: TGTGCCAGCAGTTATCAACGGGACTACCCCTACGAGCAGTACTTC.

This chain links TRBV9 with TRBJ2-1; TRBD2 is a possible D gene (6 bases). Trimming stripped 5 bases from V and 6 bases from J, with 15 bases between. CDR1 is SGDLS and CDR2 is YYNGEE in the germline V gene. The CDR3 has 14 residues. CDR3 sequence (DNA): TGTGCCAGCAGTAACGGGGGTTGGGGCAATGAGCAGTTCTTC. Its translation is CASSNGGWGNEQFF.

The chain recombines TRBV7-6 with TRBJ2-2, with TRBD2 matching over 10 bases. The length of the CDR3 is 16 residues. Germline values: CDR1 SGHVS, CDR2 FNYEAQ. V lost 5 bases to trimming and J lost 1 base; unmatched junction nucleotides: 4. CDR3 amino acids: CASSIRTSGNTGELFF. CDR3 DNA sequence: TGTGCCAGCAGCATTCGGACTAGCGGGAACACCGGGGAGCTGTTTTTT.

V and J are TRBV5-1 and TRBJ1-3; tentative D call: TRBD1 (5 bases). Trimming left V 4 bases short and J 6 bases short, with 17 bases between. The germline V gene encodes CDR1 SGHRS and CDR2 YFSETQ. The length of the CDR3 is 15 residues. CDR3 sequence (DNA): TGCGCCAGCAGCGGCCACACAGGAGCAGAAAACACCATATATTTT. This encodes CASSGHTGAENTIYF.

The chain links TRBV5-6 to TRBJ2-5, with 8 bases lining up with TRBD2. The V segment lost 0 bases and the J segment 7 bases; nucleotides outside the gene matches: 8. The CDR3 extends over 15 amino acids. Germline V gives CDR1 SGHDT, CDR2 YYEEEE. The CDR3 loop is CASSLGPSGSGTQYF. CDR3 sequence (DNA): TGTGCCAGCAGCTTGGGCCCAAGCGGGAGTGGGACCCAGTACTTC.

The rearrangement uses TRBV7-9 and TRBJ2-5; 7 nucleotides align to TRBD1. The CDR3 extends over 15 amino acids. The germline gives CDR1 SEHNR, CDR2 FQNEAQ (reference sequence). V was clipped by 3 bases and J by 3 bases; unmatched bases: 7. CDR3 in DNA: TGTGCCAGCAGCTTCCCCTTAGACAGGGAAGAGACCCAGTACTTC. As protein: CASSFPLDREETQYF.

This clone has only one observation. The CDR3, as DNA: TGTGCCAGCAGTTATAGCGGGAGACTTGAGCAGTTCTTC. Its protein product is CASSYSGRLEQFF. V usage is TRBV27 and J usage is TRBJ2-1, with 9 bases that match TRBD2. Germline values: CDR1 MNHEY, CDR2 SMNVEV (reference sequence). V gave up 4 bases and J gave up 9 bases; unmatched junction bases: 4. The CDR3 has 13 amino acids.

The chain has TRBV10-3 and TRBJ1-1; TRBD1 agrees at 7 bases. CDR3 length: 15 residues. Germline CDR1 ENHRY, CDR2 SYGVKD. With 6 bases clipped from V and 0 bases from J, the junction kept 7 bases outside the gene matches. The CDR3 nucleotides read TGTGCCATCAGCAGCCGACAGGGAATGAACACTGAAGCTTTCTTT. Translated, it gives CAISSRQGMNTEAFF.

The chain recombines TRBV27 with TRBJ1-5; a possible D gene is TRBD1 (6 bases). Per the germline V gene, CDR1 is MNHEY and CDR2 is SMNVEV (reference sequence). V lost 2 bases and J lost 6, with 11 bases in between. CDR3 length equals 14 residues. CDR3 nucleotides: TGTGCCAGCAGTTTAGCAGGGGTCGGTCAGCCCCAGCATTTT. Translated: CASSLAGVGQPQHF.

The CDR3 bases are TGTGCCAGCAGTTTAGACCGGGGATACTCCTACAATGAGCAGTTCTTC. Its translation is CASSLDRGYSYNEQFF. This chain links TRBV27 with TRBJ2-1; D possibly corresponds to TRBD2 (5 bases). Germline CDR1 reads MNHEY; CDR2 reads SMNVEV (reference sequence). V lost 2 bases and J 0 bases, leaving 11 bases between the germline ends. The CDR3 contains 16 residues.

This rearrangement joins TRBV5-4 to TRBJ1-2, with 10 positions matching TRBD1. Germline lookup yields CDR1 SGHNT and CDR2 YYREEE (reference sequence). The CDR3 length is 15 residues. The junction had 5 bases not matched to a gene; V was cut back by 4 bases and J by 2 bases. CDR3 sequence reads: CASSHRTGGNYGYTF. The CDR3 bases are TGTGCCAGCAGCCATCGGACAGGGGGGAACTATGGCTACACCTTC.

V is TRBV14 and J is TRBJ1-5, with D hard to call. Trimming removed 10 bases from V and 0 bases from J, with 7 bases in between. CDR1 and CDR2 (germline): SGHDN, FVKESK. The CDR3 spans 12 residues. The CDR3 region has the DNA TGTGCCATGTCGGTTAGCAATCAGCCCCAGCATTTT. Protein: CAMSVSNQPQHF.

The chain has TRBV7-2 and TRBJ2-3; no firm D call. V lost 5 bases to trimming and J lost 4 bases, with 13 bases between them. The CDR3 runs to 14 residues. CDR1 is SGHTA, CDR2 FQGNSA, per germline. CDR3 DNA sequence: TGTGCCAGCAGCCGAGACCCCAAGCCAGATACGCAGTATTTT. It is translated as CASSRDPKPDTQYF.

As to this clone: Different DNA sequences within this sample yield the same CDR3. The chain joins TRBV19 to TRBJ2-1, with no clear D. This CDR3 comprises 13 residues. Trimming removed 1 base at V and 4 bases at J, with 5 bases between. In germline, CDR1 is LNHDA, CDR2 SQIVND (reference sequence). CDR3 nucleotide sequence: TGTGCCAGTAGTATAGCCGGATACAATGAGCAGTTCTTC. Amino acids: CASSIAGYNEQFF. Full variable domain (rest looked up from reference TRBV19 and TRBJ2-1): DGGITQSPKYLFRKEGQNVTLSCEQNLNHDAMYWYRQDPGQGLRLIYYSQIVNDFQKGDIAEGYSVSREKKESFPLTVTSAQKNPTAFYLCASSIAGYNEQFFGPGTRLTVL.

The chain uses TRBV12-5 and TRBJ2-2, with unresolved D. The V and J ends lost 0 bases and 5 bases respectively, with 4 bases between them. Germline V gene lookup returns CDR1 LGHNT and CDR2 FRNRAP. This CDR3 has 13 amino acids. The CDR3 loop is CASGLVQTGELFF. Written as DNA, the CDR3 is TGTGCTAGTGGTTTGGTACAGACCGGGGAGCTGTTTTTT.